Detailed here is one T cell receptor (beta chain). The antigen remains unidentified. The data derive from a study of T cells in localized non-small cell lung cancer. Study conclusions and caveats: Adjacent lung had a median roughly 58 of the 100 largest tumor clones. Patients showing higher blood T cell density tended to see longer overall survival. Uninvolved adjacent lung showed peak T cell clonality, exceeding tumor.

Data came from immunoSEQ multiplex PCR; TCRdb stores just in-frame clones and leaves some out. The sample lists approximately 140,000 clones; more than 70% were seen once. Germline V gives CDR1 MDHEN, CDR2 SYDVKM. The CDR3 totals 15 residues. Trimming removed 6 bases from V and 5 bases from J; junction bases left unmatched: 12. The rearrangement links TRBV28 to TRBJ1-1; TRBD1 aligns across 7 bases. The sequence derives from a female donor aged 60 or older with stage I lung adenocarcinoma. Sequencing used peripheral blood, obtained before any cancer treatment. The CDR3 region has the DNA TGTGCCAGCAGGGCCACGTGGACAGGCTATACTGAAGCTTTCTTT. It codes for CASRATWTGYTEAFF. Full variable domain (missing parts from reference TRBV28 and TRBJ1-1): DVKVTQSSRYLVKRTGEKVFLECVQDMDHENMFWYRQDPGLGLRLIYFSYDVKMKEKGDIPEGYSVSREKKERFSLILESASTNQTSMYLCASRATWTGYTEAFFGQGTRLTVV.